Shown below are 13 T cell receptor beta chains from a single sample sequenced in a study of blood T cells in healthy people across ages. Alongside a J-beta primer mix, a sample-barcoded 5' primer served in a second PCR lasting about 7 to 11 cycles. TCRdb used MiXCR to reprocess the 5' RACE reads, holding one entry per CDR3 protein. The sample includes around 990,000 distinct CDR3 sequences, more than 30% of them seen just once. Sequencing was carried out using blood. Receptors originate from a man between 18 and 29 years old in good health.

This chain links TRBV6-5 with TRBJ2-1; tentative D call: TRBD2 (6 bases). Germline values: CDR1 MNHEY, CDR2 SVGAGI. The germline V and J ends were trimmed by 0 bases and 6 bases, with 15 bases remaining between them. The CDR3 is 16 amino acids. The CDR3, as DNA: TGTGCCAGCAGTTACTCGATGGCGGGGAATCCCAATGAGCAGTTCTTC. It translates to CASSYSMAGNPNEQFF.

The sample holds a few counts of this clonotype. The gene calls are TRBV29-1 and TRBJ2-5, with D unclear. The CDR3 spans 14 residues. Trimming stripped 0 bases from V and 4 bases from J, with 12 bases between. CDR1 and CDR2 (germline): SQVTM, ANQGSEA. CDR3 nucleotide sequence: TGCAGCGTTGAAGATCGCGGCAAAACAGAGACCCAGTACTTC. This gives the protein CSVEDRGKTETQYF. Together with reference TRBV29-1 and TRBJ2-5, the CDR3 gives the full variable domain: SAVISQKPSRDICQRGTSLTIQCQVDSQVTMMFWYRQQPGQSLTLIATANQGSEATYESGFVIDKFPISRPNLTFSTLTVSNMSPEDSSIYLCSVEDRGKTETQYFGPGTRLLVL.

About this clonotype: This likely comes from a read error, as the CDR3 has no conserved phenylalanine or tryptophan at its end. CDR3 region: CASSLTGVNEQFV. For the CDR3, the DNA is TGTGCCAGCAGCCTGACAGGGGTCAATGAGCAGTTCGTC. The V gene is TRBV9, the J gene TRBJ2-1, with TRBD1 matching 8 bases. Germline V gene sequence: CDR1 SGDLS, CDR2 YYNGEE. The CDR3 has 13 amino acids. Unmatched junction bases numbered 3, after V lost 4 bases and J lost 6 bases.

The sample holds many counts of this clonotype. CDR3 amino acids: CSAEPQGNYGYTF. Written as DNA, the CDR3 is TGCAGTGCCGAACCCCAGGGAAACTATGGCTACACCTTC. The chain carries TRBV20-1 and TRBJ1-2; tentative D call: TRBD1 (5 bases). The CDR3 is made up of 13 amino acids. From germline, CDR1 is DFQATT and CDR2 SNEGSKA (reference sequence). Trimming cost V 6 bases and J 2 bases, with 13 bases left between them.

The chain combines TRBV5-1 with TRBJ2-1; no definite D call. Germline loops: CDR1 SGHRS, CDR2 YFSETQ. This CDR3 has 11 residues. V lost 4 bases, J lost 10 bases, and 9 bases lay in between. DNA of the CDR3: TGCGCCAGCAGCACAACTATCGAGCAGTTCTTC. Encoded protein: CASSTTIEQFF.

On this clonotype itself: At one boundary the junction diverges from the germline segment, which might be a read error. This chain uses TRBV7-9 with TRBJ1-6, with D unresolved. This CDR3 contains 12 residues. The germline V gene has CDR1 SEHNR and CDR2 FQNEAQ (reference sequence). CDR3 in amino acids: CSSSLRGSPLHF. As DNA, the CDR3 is TGTTCCAGCAGCTTAAGAGGTTCACCCCTCCACTTT.

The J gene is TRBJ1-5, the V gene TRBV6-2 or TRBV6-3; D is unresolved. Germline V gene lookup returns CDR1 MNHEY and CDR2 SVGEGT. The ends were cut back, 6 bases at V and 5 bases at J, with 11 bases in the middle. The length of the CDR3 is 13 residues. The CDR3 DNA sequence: TGTGCCAGCAGCCTCAGGTTTCATCAGCCCCAGCATTTT. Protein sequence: CASSLRFHQPQHF.

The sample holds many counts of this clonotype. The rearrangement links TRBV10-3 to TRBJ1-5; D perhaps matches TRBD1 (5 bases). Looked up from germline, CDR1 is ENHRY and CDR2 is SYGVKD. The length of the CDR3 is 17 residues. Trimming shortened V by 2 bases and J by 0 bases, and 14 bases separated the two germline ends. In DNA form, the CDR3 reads TGTGCCATCAGTGAGACCGAGGGACCTTATAGCAATCAGCCCCAGCATTTT. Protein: CAISETEGPYSNQPQHF.

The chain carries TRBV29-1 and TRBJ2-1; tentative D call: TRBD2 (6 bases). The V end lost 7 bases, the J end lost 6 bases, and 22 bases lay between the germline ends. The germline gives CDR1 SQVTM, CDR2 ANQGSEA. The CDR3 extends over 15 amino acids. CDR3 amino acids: CSAPGWQGGCNEQFF. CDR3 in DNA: TGCAGCGCCCCGGGGTGGCAGGGAGGATGCAATGAGCAGTTCTTC.

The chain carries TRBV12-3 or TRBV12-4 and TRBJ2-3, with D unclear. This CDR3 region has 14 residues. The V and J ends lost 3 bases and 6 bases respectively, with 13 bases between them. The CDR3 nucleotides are TGTGCCAGCAGTTTGTTAGCTCCCAGGGATACGCAGTATTTT. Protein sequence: CASSLLAPRDTQYF.

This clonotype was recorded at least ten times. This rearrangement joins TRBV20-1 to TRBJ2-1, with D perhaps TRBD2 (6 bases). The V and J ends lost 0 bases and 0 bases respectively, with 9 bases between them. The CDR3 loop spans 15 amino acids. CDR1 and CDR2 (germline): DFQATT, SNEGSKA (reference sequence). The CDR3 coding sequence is TGCAGTGCTAGAGATCCGCGGGGCTCCTACAATGAGCAGTTCTTC. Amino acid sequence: CSARDPRGSYNEQFF.

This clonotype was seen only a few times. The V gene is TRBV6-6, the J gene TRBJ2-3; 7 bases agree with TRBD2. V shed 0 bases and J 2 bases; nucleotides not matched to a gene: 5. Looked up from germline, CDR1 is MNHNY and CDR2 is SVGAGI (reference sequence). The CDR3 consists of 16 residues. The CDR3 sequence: CASSYSERGITDTQYF. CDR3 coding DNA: TGTGCCAGCAGTTACTCGGAGCGGGGTATCACAGATACGCAGTATTTT.

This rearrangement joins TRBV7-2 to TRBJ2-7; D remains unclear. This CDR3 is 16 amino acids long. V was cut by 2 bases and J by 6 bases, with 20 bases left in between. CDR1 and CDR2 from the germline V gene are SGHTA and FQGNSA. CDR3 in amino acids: CASSLREIWISAEQYF. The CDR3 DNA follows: TGTGCCAGCAGCTTAAGGGAAATTTGGATCTCCGCCGAGCAGTACTTC. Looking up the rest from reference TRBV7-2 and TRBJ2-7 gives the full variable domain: GAGVSQSPSNKVTEKGKDVELRCDPISGHTALYWYRQSLGQGLEFLIYFQGNSAPDKSGLPSDRFSAERTGGSVSTLTIQRTQQEDSAVYLCASSLREIWISAEQYFGPGTRLTVT.